The rows below give T cell receptor beta chains drawn from one sample of a study of blood T cell repertoires in COVID-19. This table comes from immunoSEQ multiplex PCR, and its TCRdb copy is limited to in-frame clones, with some not included. The sample has more than 110,000 clones, almost 80% seen once. The source material was PBMCs or T cells enriched from blood (not recorded which). Source of these receptors: a woman aged 45-65 years who had recovered from COVID-19. The CDR3 runs from the conserved cysteine through the conserved F or W. The order of the fields is clone size, J gene, D gene, V gene, CDR3 protein, CDR3 DNA. A D gene is named only where the DNA matches it firmly. Part of the rows lack a size; the others show once, few, many or a class for expanded clones.

. | TRBJ1-1 | . | TRBV2 | CASNPEAVNTEAFF | TGTGCCAGCAATCCCGAGGCTGTGAACACTGAAGCTTTCTTT
. | TRBJ1-6 | . | TRBV5-4 | CASSLPGVDNSPLHF | TGTGCCAGCAGCTTGCCGGGGGTGGACAATTCACCCCTCCACTTT
. | TRBJ2-7 | TRBD2 | TRBV7-6 | CASSLGSSGSYEQYF | TGTGCCAGCAGCTTAGGATCTAGCGGCTCCTACGAGCAGTACTTC
. | TRBJ1-2 | . | TRBV5-8 | CASSLAGIGYGYTF | TGTGCCAGCAGCTTGGCGGGGATCGGCTATGGCTACACCTTC
once | TRBJ2-1 | . | TRBV21-1 | CARYPGTSGVTTEQFF | TGTGCCCGATACCCAGGGACTAGCGGGGTGACTACTGAGCAGTTCTTC
. | TRBJ2-5 | . | TRBV7-3 | CASSLTLSGTGETQYF | TGTGCCAGCAGCTTAACTCTTTCCGGAACGGGGGAGACCCAGTACTTC
many | TRBJ2-5 | TRBD1 | TRBV5-4 | CASSWDRLQETQYF | TGTGCCAGCAGCTGGGACAGGCTACAAGAGACCCAGTACTTC
. | TRBJ2-1 | . | TRBV11-3 | CASSPSQGPYNEQFF | TGTGCCAGCAGCCCAAGTCAGGGCCCCTACAATGAGCAGTTCTTC
. | TRBJ2-3 | . | TRBV11-3 | CASSLVTADTQYF | TGTGCCAGCAGCTTAGTTACGGCAGATACGCAGTATTTT
. | TRBJ1-4 | . | TRBV6-5 | CASRKDAGREKLFF | TGTGCCAGCAGGAAGGACGCGGGGAGGGAAAAACTGTTTTTT
. | TRBJ1-3 | . | TRBV7-9 | CASSLEFTRSSGNTIYF | TGTGCCAGCAGCTTAGAGTTTACCAGAAGCTCTGGAAACACCATATATTTT
. | TRBJ1-1 | . | TRBV7-2 | CASSLETGFGTEAFF | TGTGCCAGCAGCTTAGAGACGGGTTTCGGCACTGAAGCTTTCTTT
. | TRBJ2-7 | TRBD2 | TRBV5-1 | CASSLRPSGDHEQYF | TGCGCCAGCAGCTTGAGGCCTAGCGGGGACCACGAGCAGTACTTC
. | TRBJ1-2 | . | TRBV5-1 | CASSLKQGLNYGYTF | TGCGCCAGCAGCTTGAAACAGGGCTTGAACTATGGCTACACCTTC
. | TRBJ2-7 | TRBD2 | TRBV9 | CASSVEASGMPYEQYF | TGTGCCAGCAGCGTAGAGGCTAGCGGGATGCCCTACGAGCAGTACTTC
. | TRBJ2-7 | TRBD2 | TRBV4-1 | CASSPRTSGEGEQYF | TGCGCCAGCAGCCCTAGGACTAGCGGGGAAGGCGAGCAGTACTTC
. | TRBJ2-7 | . | TRBV12-2 | CASRLGATGTGKEQYF | TGTGCAAGTCGCTTAGGAGCGACCGGGACAGGGAAGGAGCAGTACTTC
few | TRBJ1-2 | . | TRBV6-4 | CASSDHYGDRSNYGYTF | TGTGCCAGCAGTGACCATTACGGAGACAGGTCTAACTATGGCTACACCTTC
. | TRBJ2-1 | TRBD2 | TRBV5-4 | CASSISSGRANEQFF | TGTGCCAGCAGCATATCTAGCGGGAGGGCGAATGAGCAGTTCTTC
. | TRBJ1-2 | . | TRBV5-5 | CASSPRFGREGYTF | TGTGCCAGCAGCCCTCGTTTCGGGCGGGAGGGCTACACCTTC
. | TRBJ2-1 | . | TRBV6-6 | CASSRGRGSYNEQFF | TGTGCCAGCAGTCGGGGCAGGGGCTCCTACAATGAGCAGTTCTTC
. | TRBJ2-7 | . | TRBV24-1 | CATSEALGRQYF | TGTGCCACCAGTGAGGCCTTAGGGAGGCAGTACTTC
. | TRBJ1-5 | . | TRBV5-5 | CASSFSQGNQPQHF | TGTGCCAGCAGTTTTTCCCAGGGGAATCAGCCCCAGCATTTT
. | TRBJ2-7 | . | TRBV27 | CASSLYPGYSYEQYF | TGTGCCAGCAGTTTATATCCAGGTTACTCCTACGAGCAGTACTTC
. | TRBJ2-7 | . | TRBV2 | CASSGSREWGEQYF | TGTGCCAGCAGTGGGAGTCGGGAGTGGGGCGAGCAGTACTTC
. | TRBJ2-7 | TRBD1 | TRBV5-1 | CASSQQGAGYEQYF | TGCGCCAGCAGCCAGCAGGGGGCTGGGTACGAGCAGTACTTC
. | TRBJ1-2 | . | TRBV13 | CASSAGTYLYGYTF | TGTGCCAGCAGCGCGGGGACCTACCTCTATGGCTACACCTTC
. | TRBJ2-7 | . | TRBV28 | CASSFSSWGEYF | TGTGCCAGCAGTTTTTCCAGTTGGGGAGAATACTTC
. | TRBJ2-1 | TRBD2 | TRBV18 | CASSPDLGLAVGEQFF | TGTGCCAGCTCACCAGATCTTGGACTAGCGGTTGGAGAGCAGTTCTTC
. | TRBJ1-2 | TRBD1 | TRBV28 | CASSARQGDGYTF | TGTGCCAGCAGTGCGCGACAGGGCGATGGCTACACCTTC
. | TRBJ2-1 | TRBD2 | TRBV29-1 | CSVARGGRGNEQFF | TGCAGCGTTGCCCGCGGGGGGCGGGGTAATGAGCAGTTCTTC
. | TRBJ1-6 | . | TRBV2 | CASRGSYNSPLHF | TGTGCCAGTAGGGGTTCCTATAATTCACCCCTCCACTTT
. | TRBJ1-2 | . | TRBV19 | CASSIDGRASYGYTF | TGTGCCAGTAGTATAGATGGGAGGGCCTCCTATGGCTACACCTTC
. | TRBJ1-5 | . | TRBV29-1 | CSVSQAPNQPQHF | TGCAGCGTCTCACAGGCACCAAATCAGCCCCAGCATTTT
. | TRBJ1-5 | . | TRBV4-1 | CASSQDRDQPQHF | TGCGCCAGCAGCCAAGACAGGGATCAGCCCCAGCATTTT
once | TRBJ1-1 | . | TRBV5-1 | CASSLGQRNTEAFF | TGCGCCAGCAGCTTGGGGCAAAGGAACACTGAAGCTTTCTTT
. | TRBJ2-7 | . | TRBV28 | CASSFLGGKILYEQYF | TGTGCCAGCAGTTTTTTAGGGGGTAAAATCCTCTACGAGCAGTACTTC
. | TRBJ2-3 | . | TRBV30 | CAWSAGVGTQYF | TGTGCCTGGAGTGCCGGGGTTGGAACGCAGTATTTT
. | TRBJ1-4 | TRBD1 | TRBV5-6 | CASSLRQGNEKLFF | TGTGCCAGCAGCTTGAGACAGGGCAATGAAAAACTGTTTTTT
few | TRBJ2-2 | . | TRBV10-2 | CASSGGRAGELFF | TGCGCCAGCAGTGGAGGGCGGGCCGGGGAGCTGTTTTTT
few | TRBJ2-1 | TRBD2 | TRBV11-3 | CASSLGVPWGGGQNNEQFF | TGTGCCAGCAGCTTAGGGGTCCCGTGGGGCGGGGGTCAGAACAATGAGCAGTTCTTC
. | TRBJ2-7 | . | TRBV11-3 | CASSLDKGPSYEQYF | TGTGCCAGCAGCTTAGACAAGGGGCCTTCCTACGAGCAGTACTTC